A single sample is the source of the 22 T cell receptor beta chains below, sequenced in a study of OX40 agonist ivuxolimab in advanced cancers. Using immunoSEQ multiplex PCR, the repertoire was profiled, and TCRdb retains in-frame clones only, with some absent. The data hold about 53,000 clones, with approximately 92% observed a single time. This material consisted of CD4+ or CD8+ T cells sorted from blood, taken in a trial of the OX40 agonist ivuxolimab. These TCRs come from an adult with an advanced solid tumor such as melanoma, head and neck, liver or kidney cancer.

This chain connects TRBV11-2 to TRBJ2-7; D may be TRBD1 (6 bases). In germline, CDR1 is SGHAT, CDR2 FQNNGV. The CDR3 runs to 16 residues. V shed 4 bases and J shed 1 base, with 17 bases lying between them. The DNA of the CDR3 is TGTGCCAGCAGCTCAACTACAGGGTTGGAGTCCTACGAGCAGTACTTC. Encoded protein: CASSSTTGLESYEQYF.

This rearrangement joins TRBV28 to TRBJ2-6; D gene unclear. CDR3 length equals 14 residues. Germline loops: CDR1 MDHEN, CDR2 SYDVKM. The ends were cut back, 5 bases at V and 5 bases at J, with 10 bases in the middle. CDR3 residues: CASSRANRANVLTF. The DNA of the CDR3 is TGTGCCAGCAGTAGAGCTAACCGGGCCAACGTCCTGACTTTC.

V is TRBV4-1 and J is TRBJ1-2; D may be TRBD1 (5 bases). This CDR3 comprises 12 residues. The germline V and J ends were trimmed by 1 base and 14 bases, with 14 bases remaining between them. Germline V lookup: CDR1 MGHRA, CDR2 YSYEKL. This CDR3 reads CASSQVRDSQTF. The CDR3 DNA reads TGCGCCAGCAGCCAAGTACGGGACTCCCAGACCTTC.

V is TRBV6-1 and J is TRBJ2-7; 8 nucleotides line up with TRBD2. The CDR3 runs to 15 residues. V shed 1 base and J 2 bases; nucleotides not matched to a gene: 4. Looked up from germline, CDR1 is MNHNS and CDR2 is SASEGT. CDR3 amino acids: CASSEVIAGTYEQYF. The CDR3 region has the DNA TGTGCCAGCAGTGAAGTAATAGCGGGGACCTACGAGCAGTACTTC.

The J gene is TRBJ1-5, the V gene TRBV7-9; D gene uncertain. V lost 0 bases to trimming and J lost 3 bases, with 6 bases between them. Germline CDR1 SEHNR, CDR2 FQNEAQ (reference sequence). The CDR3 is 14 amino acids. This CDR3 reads CASSLALANQPQHF. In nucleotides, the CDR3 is TGTGCCAGCAGCTTAGCCCTAGCCAATCAGCCCCAGCATTTT.

The CDR3: CASSEVSDPYEQYF. The CDR3 DNA is TGTGCCAGCAGTGAAGTATCAGACCCGTACGAGCAGTACTTC. V is TRBV2 and J is TRBJ2-7, with D unclear. CDR3 size: 14 residues. Per the germline V gene, CDR1 is SNHLY and CDR2 is FYNNEI. V gave up 1 base and J gave up 4 bases, with 11 bases separating them.

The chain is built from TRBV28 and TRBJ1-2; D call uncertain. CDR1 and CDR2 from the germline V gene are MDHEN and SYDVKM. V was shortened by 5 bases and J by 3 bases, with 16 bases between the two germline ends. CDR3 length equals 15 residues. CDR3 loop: CASSRYIWADYGYTF. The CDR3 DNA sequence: TGTGCCAGCAGTCGCTACATTTGGGCAGACTATGGCTACACCTTC.

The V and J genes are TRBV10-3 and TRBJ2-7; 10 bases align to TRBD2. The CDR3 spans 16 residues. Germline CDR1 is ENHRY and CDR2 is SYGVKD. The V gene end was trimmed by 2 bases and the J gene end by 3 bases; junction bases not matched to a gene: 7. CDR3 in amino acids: CAISEPEGTSDYEQYF. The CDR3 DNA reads TGTGCCATCAGTGAGCCGGAGGGGACTAGCGACTACGAGCAGTACTTC.

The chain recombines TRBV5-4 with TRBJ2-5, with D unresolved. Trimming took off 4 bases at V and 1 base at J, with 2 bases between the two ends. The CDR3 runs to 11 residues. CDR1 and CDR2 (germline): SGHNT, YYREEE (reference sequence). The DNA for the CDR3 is TGTGCCAGCAGCGTCCAAGAGACCCAGTACTTC. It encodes CASSVQETQYF.

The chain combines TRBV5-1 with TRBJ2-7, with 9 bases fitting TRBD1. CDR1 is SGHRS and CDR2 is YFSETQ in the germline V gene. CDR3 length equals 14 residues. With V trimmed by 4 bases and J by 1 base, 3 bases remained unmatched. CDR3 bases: TGCGCCAGCAGCCCAGGGACAGGGTCCTACGAGCAGTACTTC. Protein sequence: CASSPGTGSYEQYF.

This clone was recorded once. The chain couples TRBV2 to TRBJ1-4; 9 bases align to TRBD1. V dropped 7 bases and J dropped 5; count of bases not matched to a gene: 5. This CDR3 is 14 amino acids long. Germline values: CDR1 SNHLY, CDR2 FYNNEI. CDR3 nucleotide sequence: TGTGCCAGCACCTCAGGGACAGGGAATGAAAAACTGTTTTTT. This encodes CASTSGTGNEKLFF.

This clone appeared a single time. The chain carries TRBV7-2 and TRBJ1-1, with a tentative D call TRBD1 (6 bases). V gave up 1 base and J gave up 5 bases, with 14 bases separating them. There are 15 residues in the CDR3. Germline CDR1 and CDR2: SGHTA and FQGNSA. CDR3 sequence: CASSLVVTGRTEAFF. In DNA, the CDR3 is TGTGCCAGCAGCTTAGTAGTTACAGGGCGGACTGAAGCTTTCTTT.

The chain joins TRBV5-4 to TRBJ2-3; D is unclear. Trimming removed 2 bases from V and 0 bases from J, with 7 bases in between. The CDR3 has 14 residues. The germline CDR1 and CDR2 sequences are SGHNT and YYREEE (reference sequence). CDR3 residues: CASSFDFSTDTQYF. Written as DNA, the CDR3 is TGTGCCAGCAGCTTTGACTTTAGCACAGATACGCAGTATTTT.

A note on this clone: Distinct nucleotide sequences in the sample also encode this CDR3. In DNA, the CDR3 is TGTGCCAGCAGCCTTGGGTTGGCCGGGGAGCTGTTTTTT. It yields the protein CASSLGLAGELFF. The chain employs TRBV7-2 and TRBJ2-2; D call uncertain. This CDR3 region has 13 residues. The V end was cut by 5 bases, the J end by 6 bases, with 10 bases between. Germline CDR1 is SGHTA and CDR2 is FQGNSA.

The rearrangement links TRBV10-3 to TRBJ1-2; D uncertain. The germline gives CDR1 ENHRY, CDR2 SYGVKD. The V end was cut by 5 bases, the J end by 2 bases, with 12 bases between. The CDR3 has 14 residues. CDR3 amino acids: CAISNSGENYGYTF. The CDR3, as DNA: TGTGCCATCAGTAACTCCGGGGAGAACTATGGCTACACCTTC.

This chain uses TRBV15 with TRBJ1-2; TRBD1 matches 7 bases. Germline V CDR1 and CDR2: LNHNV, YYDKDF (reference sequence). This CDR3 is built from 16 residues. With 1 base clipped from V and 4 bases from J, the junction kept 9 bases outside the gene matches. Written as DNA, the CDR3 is TGTGCCACCAGCAGAGCTGAAGGGGGCCTCGGCTATGGCTACACCTTC. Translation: CATSRAEGGLGYGYTF.

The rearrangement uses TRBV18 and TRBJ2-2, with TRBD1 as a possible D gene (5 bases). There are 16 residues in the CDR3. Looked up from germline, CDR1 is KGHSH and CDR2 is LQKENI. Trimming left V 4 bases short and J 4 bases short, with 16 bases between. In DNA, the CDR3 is TGTGCCAGCTCACTTGAGGCCAGGGTCGGCACCGGGGAGCTGTTTTTT. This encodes CASSLEARVGTGELFF.

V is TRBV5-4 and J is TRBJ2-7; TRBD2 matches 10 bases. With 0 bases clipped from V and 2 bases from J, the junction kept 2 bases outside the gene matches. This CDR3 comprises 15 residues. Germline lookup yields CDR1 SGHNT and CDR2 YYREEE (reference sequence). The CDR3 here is CASSLELAGAYEQYF. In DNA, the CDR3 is TGTGCCAGCAGCTTGGAGCTAGCGGGGGCCTACGAGCAGTACTTC.

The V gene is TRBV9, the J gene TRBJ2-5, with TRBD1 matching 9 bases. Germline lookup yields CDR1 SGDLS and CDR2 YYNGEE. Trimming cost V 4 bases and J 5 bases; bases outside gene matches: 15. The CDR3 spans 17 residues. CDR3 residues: CASSRRMLGQGIETQYF. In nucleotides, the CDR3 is TGTGCCAGCAGCCGTAGAATGTTGGGACAGGGAATTGAGACCCAGTACTTC.

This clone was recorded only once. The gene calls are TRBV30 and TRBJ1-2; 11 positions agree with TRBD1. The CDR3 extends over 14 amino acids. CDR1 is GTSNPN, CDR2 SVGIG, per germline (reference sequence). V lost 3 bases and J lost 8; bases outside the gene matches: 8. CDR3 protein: CAWSGGTGGEGYTF. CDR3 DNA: TGTGCCTGGAGCGGCGGGACAGGGGGTGAGGGCTACACCTTC.

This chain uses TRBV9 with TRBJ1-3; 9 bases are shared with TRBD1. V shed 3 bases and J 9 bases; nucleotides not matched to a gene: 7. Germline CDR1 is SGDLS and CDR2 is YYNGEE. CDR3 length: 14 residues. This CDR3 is CASSAGTGKGTIYF. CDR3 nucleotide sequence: TGTGCCAGCAGCGCAGGGACAGGGAAGGGCACCATATATTTT.

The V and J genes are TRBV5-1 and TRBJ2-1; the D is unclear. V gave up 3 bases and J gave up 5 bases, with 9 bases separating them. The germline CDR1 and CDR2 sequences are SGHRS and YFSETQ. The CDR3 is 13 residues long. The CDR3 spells CASSYYNNNEQFF. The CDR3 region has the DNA TGCGCCAGCAGCTATTACAATAACAATGAGCAGTTCTTC. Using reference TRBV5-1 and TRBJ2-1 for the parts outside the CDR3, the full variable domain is KAGVTQTPRYLIKTRGQQVTLSCSPISGHRSVSWYQQTPGQGLQFLFEYFSETQRNKGNFPGRFSGRQFSNSRSEMNVSTLELGDSALYLCASSYYNNNEQFFGPGTRLTVL.